The clone carrying this T cell receptor (beta chain) appeared a few times. Its matching antigen is unknown. The data derive from a study of beta chain features in type 1 diabetes. Points from the study as a whole: Lower insertion and higher deletion counts appeared at VDJ junctions in type 1 diabetes patients. Patients with Type 1 diabetes showed moderately but significantly shorter TCRB CDR3s in all four CD4+ subsets.

The V and J ends lost 1 base and 8 bases respectively, with 11 bases between them. CDR3 size: 13 residues. Looked up from germline, CDR1 is SEHNR and CDR2 is FQNEAQ (reference sequence). Every bit of the isolated RNA underwent reverse transcription, so sequencing read expressed TCRB transcripts. Method: immunoSEQ multiplex PCR; TCRdb's copy keeps in-frame clones and lacks some. The sample contains 20,000 to 25,000 clones, around 68% of which appear only once. The rearrangement uses TRBV7-9 and TRBJ1-1; D ambiguous. The material sequenced was stem cell memory CD4+ T cells from blood. The sequence was collected from a woman aged 40 to 49 with type 1 diabetes. The CDR3 sequence is CASSLVGRAEAFF. The CDR3 DNA follows: TGTGCCAGCAGCTTAGTGGGGAGGGCAGAAGCTTTCTTT.